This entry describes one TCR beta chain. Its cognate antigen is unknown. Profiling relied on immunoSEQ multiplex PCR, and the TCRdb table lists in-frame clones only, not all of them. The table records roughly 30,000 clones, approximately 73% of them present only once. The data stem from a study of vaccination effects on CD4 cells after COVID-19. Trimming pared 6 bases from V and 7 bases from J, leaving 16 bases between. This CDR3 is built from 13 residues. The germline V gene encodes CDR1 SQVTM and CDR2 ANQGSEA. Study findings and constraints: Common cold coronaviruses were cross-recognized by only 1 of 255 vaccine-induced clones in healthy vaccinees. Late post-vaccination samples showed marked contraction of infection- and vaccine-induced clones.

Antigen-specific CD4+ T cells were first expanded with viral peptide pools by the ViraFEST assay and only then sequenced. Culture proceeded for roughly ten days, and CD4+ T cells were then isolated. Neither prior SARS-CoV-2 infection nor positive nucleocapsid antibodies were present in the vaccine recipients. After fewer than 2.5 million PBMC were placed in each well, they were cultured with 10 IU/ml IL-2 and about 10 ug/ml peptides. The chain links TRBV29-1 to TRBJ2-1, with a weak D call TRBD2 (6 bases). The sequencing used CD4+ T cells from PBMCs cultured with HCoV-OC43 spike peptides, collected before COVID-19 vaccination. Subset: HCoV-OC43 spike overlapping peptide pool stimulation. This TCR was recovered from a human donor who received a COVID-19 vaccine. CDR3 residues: CSVPDPAGNEQFF. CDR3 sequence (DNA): TGCAGCGTCCCTGATCCGGCGGGGAATGAGCAGTTCTTC.